These 10 T cell receptor beta chains share one sample of origin, sequenced in a study of blood T cell repertoires in COVID-19. Method: immunoSEQ multiplex PCR; TCRdb's copy keeps in-frame clones and lacks some. Altogether tens of thousands of clones are present, 88% being singletons, with the ten largest covering roughly a tenth. The sequencing sample was made of PBMCs or T cells enriched from blood (not recorded which). The receptors were sampled from a woman between 40 and 50 years old who had recovered from COVID-19.

The chain employs TRBV18 and TRBJ1-3, with TRBD1 matching over 7 bases. V lost 4 bases and J lost 7; bases outside the gene matches: 10. CDR1 is KGHSH and CDR2 is LQKENI in the germline V gene. CDR3 length equals 15 residues. CDR3 sequence: CASSLTGQRGNTIYF. DNA of the CDR3: TGTGCCAGCTCACTAACGGGACAGCGGGGGAACACCATATATTTT.

This sequence joins TRBV21-1 and TRBJ2-7; the D call in the table, TRBD1, was not verified against the DNA. TRBV21-1 corresponds to a pseudogene. This CDR3 is 13 amino acids long. The CDR3: CASRGQGKAEQYF. CDR3 DNA sequence: TGTGCCAGCAGGGGACAGGGAAAGGCCGAGCAGTACTTC.

J is TRBJ2-5 and V is TRBV11-3, with 9 bases identical to TRBD1. Germline V lookup: CDR1 SGHNT, CDR2 YENEEA. This CDR3 spans 14 amino acids. The trim removed 5 bases at V and 4 bases at J, leaving 5 bases unmatched. In DNA form, the CDR3 reads TGTGCCAGCAGCCCCCGGACAGGGGCAGAGACCCAGTACTTC. Its protein product is CASSPRTGAETQYF.

V is TRBV3-1 (or the pseudogene TRBV3-2) and J is TRBJ2-7; 8 nucleotides match TRBD2. CDR1 and CDR2 (germline): LGHDT, YNNKEL (reference sequence). This CDR3 spans 15 amino acids. V lost 1 base to trimming and J lost 3 bases; unmatched junction nucleotides: 5. The CDR3 reads CASSQGLAGNYEQYF. CDR3 sequence (DNA): TGTGCCAGCAGCCAAGGGTTAGCGGGGAACTACGAGCAGTACTTC.

The chain combines TRBV16 with TRBJ1-6, with 11 bases that match TRBD1. This CDR3 has 15 residues. The trim removed 4 bases at V and 8 bases at J, leaving 4 bases unmatched. The V gene's germline CDR1 is KGHSY and CDR2 FQNENV. CDR3 DNA sequence: TGTGCCAGCAGCCCTCCGGACAGGGGGCATTCACCCCTCCACTTT. This sequence encodes CASSPPDRGHSPLHF. Together with reference TRBV16 and TRBJ1-6, the CDR3 gives the full variable domain: GEEVAQTPKHLVRGEGQKAKLYCAPIKGHSYVFWYQQVLKNEFKFLISFQNENVFDETGMPKERFSAKCLPNSPCSLEIQATKLEDSAVYFCASSPPDRGHSPLHFGNGTRLTVT.

The V and J genes are TRBV28 and TRBJ1-4; D not certain. V was clipped by 6 bases and J by 0 bases, with 11 bases between them. The CDR3 contains 15 residues. CDR1 and CDR2 (germline): MDHEN, SYDVKM. DNA for the CDR3: TGTGCCAGCAGACCTAGACTTTCAACTAATGAAAAACTGTTTTTT. Protein: CASRPRLSTNEKLFF.

V gene TRBV16 combines with J gene TRBJ1-1, with D hard to call. V was pared by 4 bases and J by 2 bases, with 17 bases between. The CDR3 is 16 residues long. Germline V CDR1 and CDR2: KGHSY, FQNENV. DNA of the CDR3: TGTGCCAGCAGCCCACAGACGGGAGGCCTAAACACTGAAGCTTTCTTT. As protein: CASSPQTGGLNTEAFF.

This chain uses TRBV11-2 with TRBJ2-7; 14 nucleotides align to TRBD2. The CDR3 spans 14 residues. The V gene end was trimmed by 7 bases and the J gene end by 7 bases; junction bases not matched to a gene: 6. The V gene's germline CDR1 is SGHAT and CDR2 FQNNGV. CDR3 nucleotide sequence: TGTGCCAGCAATAGAGGACTAGCGGGGGGTGAGCAGTACTTC. Translation gives CASNRGLAGGEQYF.

The rearrangement links TRBV4-1 to TRBJ1-2; TRBD1 might be the D (5 bases). Trimming took off 0 bases at V and 5 bases at J, with 16 bases between the two ends. There are 16 residues in the CDR3. Germline V CDR1 and CDR2: MGHRA, YSYEKL. Written as DNA, the CDR3 is TGCGCCAGCAGCCAAGATAGGGGCAGGGCTCTGTATGGCTACACCTTC. It encodes CASSQDRGRALYGYTF.

The rearrangement joins TRBV12-3 or TRBV12-4 to TRBJ1-1; TRBD1 matches 8 bases. The CDR3 length is 13 residues. The trim removed 5 bases at V and 4 bases at J, leaving 3 bases unmatched. CDR3 sequence: CASSRDRPTEAFF. CDR3 bases: TGTGCCAGCAGTCGGGACAGGCCCACTGAAGCTTTCTTT.